This entry describes one TCR beta chain. Antigen: not known. Under the ViraFEST assay, PBMC were stimulated with viral peptide pools so that antigen-specific CD4+ T cells expanded. Sequencing was performed afterwards. Around day 10 of culture, CD4+ T cells were separated out. It was between March and December 2020 that the person had a SARS-CoV-2 infection confirmed by PCR. The data originate from a study of vaccination effects on CD4 cells after COVID-19. Measured with immunoSEQ multiplex PCR; TCRdb has only the in-frame clones, and not every one. The table includes fewer than 60,000 clones, around 82% detected once. The V gene's germline CDR1 is LGHDT and CDR2 YNNKEL (reference sequence). The V and J ends lost 0 bases and 0 bases respectively, with 14 bases between them. This CDR3 spans 18 amino acids.

Material: CD4+ T cells from PBMCs cultured with HIV peptides, obtained before COVID-19 vaccination. Indicated subset: HIV-1 Nef peptide pool negative control/reference culture. V gene TRBV3-1 (or the pseudogene TRBV3-2) combines with J gene TRBJ1-4; D remains unclear. The sequence was collected from a human donor who had a prior SARS-CoV-2 infection. CDR3 region: CASSQDPFSLATNEKLFF. As DNA, the CDR3 is TGTGCCAGCAGCCAAGATCCCTTCTCGCTTGCAACTAATGAAAAACTGTTTTTT.